The TCR beta chain described here comes from a study of cytomegalovirus exposure and HLA in healthy donors. Study at large: Of all 400 or so donors who were genotyped, roughly 81% belonged to the Caucasian-associated ancestry cluster.

Details on this clone: What it binds is not known.

The PCR made use of 60 Vbeta and 13 Jbeta primers. This table comes from immunoSEQ multiplex PCR, and its TCRdb copy is limited to in-frame clones, with some not included. This sample has over 150,000 clones, with around 77% found just once. Findings of the study overall: Among TCR beta chains, those listed as cytomegalovirus-associated numbered fewer than 200. Within a later analysis, the majority of CMV-associated TCR beta chains appeared HLA-restricted. CMV antigen specificity was confirmed in vitro for three CMV-associated chains.

Trimming shortened V by 2 bases and J by 4 bases, and 5 bases separated the two germline ends. CDR1 and CDR2 from the germline V gene are SNHLY and FYNNEI. This CDR3 is built from 12 residues. The receptor's source is a man aged 25 to 40 in good health and CMV-seropositive. The chain couples TRBV2 to TRBJ1-2; D unclear. Source material: PBMCs. Written as DNA, the CDR3 is TGTGCCAGCAGTGAACCCTTCTATGGCTACACCTTC. Translation gives CASSEPFYGYTF.